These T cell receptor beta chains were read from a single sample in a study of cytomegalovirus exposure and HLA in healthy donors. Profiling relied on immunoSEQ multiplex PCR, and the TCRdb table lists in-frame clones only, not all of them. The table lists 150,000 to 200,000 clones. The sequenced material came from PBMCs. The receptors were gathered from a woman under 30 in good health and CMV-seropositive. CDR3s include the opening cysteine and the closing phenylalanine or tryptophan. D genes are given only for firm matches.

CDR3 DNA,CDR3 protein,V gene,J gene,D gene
TGTGCCAGCAGTTACTCGGGGACAGGGGGGGCCGGGGAGCTGTTTTTT,CASSYSGTGGAGELFF,TRBV6-5,TRBJ2-2,TRBD1
TGTGCCAGCAGCTTTCCGCTAGCGGGAGTTTGGCGGGAGACCCAGTACTTC,CASSFPLAGVWRETQYF,TRBV7-8,TRBJ2-5,TRBD2
TGTGCCAGCCTCAAAGGGGGGAACACTGAAGCTTTCTTT,CASLKGGNTEAFF,TRBV5-6,TRBJ1-1,-
TGTGCCAGCAGCGTAGGACAGGGTACCCACAATGAGCAGTTCTTC,CASSVGQGTHNEQFF,TRBV9,TRBJ2-1,TRBD1
TGTGCCATCCTAGCGGGAGAAAACACCGGGGAGCTGTTTTTT,CAILAGENTGELFF,TRBV10-3,TRBJ2-2,TRBD2
TGTGCCAGCAGTTTGGGGGGGGGTGACACTGAAGCTTTCTTT,CASSLGGGDTEAFF,TRBV27,TRBJ1-1,-
TGTGCCAGCAGCTTGGTTGGCGGTGAAAAACTGTTTTTT,CASSLVGGEKLFF,TRBV5-4,TRBJ1-4,-
TGCGCCAGCAGCTTGTGGGCTAGCGGGGACACAGATACGCAGTATTTT,CASSLWASGDTDTQYF,TRBV5-1,TRBJ2-3,TRBD2
TGTGCCAGCAGCGGGGGGACAGGAAACACTGAAGCTTTCTTT,CASSGGTGNTEAFF,TRBV5-6,TRBJ1-1,TRBD1
TGTGCCAGCAGCCGACTAGCGGGAGTCGGCAATGAGCAGTTCTTC,CASSRLAGVGNEQFF,TRBV6-5,TRBJ2-1,TRBD2
TGCGCCAGCAGTTACTCGGACAGGGATTATGAAAAACTGTTTTTT,CASSYSDRDYEKLFF,TRBV6-5,TRBJ1-4,TRBD1
TGTGCCAGCAGCAAGGGGACTAGCGGGAGATACGAGCAGTACTTC,CASSKGTSGRYEQYF,TRBV5-6,TRBJ2-7,TRBD2
TGTGCCAGCAGCTTGGCGGCAGCTGGGGCCAACGTCCTGACTTTC,CASSLAAAGANVLTF,TRBV7-9,TRBJ2-6,-
TGTGCTCTATCCAGGCTGCAAGAGACCCAGTACTTC,CALSRLQETQYF,TRBV7-8,TRBJ2-5,-
TGTGCCAGTAGTACTTACAGGGGTGGCAATCAGCCCCAGCATTTT,CASSTYRGGNQPQHF,TRBV19,TRBJ1-5,TRBD1
TGTGCCAGCAGCCTAGGGACTAGCGGGGCCTACGAGCAGTACTTC,CASSLGTSGAYEQYF,TRBV13,TRBJ2-7,TRBD2
TGTGCCAGCAGCTCCCGGGACAGGGGGTACGAGCAGTACTTC,CASSSRDRGYEQYF,TRBV7-9,TRBJ2-7,TRBD1
TGTGCCAGCAGAAAAGCGGAGAGGAACACCGGGGAGCTGTTTTTT,CASRKAERNTGELFF,TRBV2,TRBJ2-2,-
TGTGCCAGCAGTCGAGACCAGGGGGCTGGTGGCTACACCTTC,CASSRDQGAGGYTF,TRBV9,TRBJ1-2,TRBD1
TGTGCCAGCAGTACAGGGCGTTACTCCTACGAGCAGTACTTC,CASSTGRYSYEQYF,TRBV11-3,TRBJ2-7,-
TGTGCCAGCAACCCGGGACAGCCCGAAAGGAACACTGAAGCTTTCTTT,CASNPGQPERNTEAFF,TRBV27,TRBJ1-1,TRBD1
TGTGCCAGCAGTTATACAGGAACCACCTATGGCTACACCTTC,CASSYTGTTYGYTF,TRBV6-5,TRBJ1-2,-
TGTGCCAGCAGTCCAGGGTTCTCTGGCGAGCAGTACTTC,CASSPGFSGEQYF,TRBV6-5,TRBJ2-7,-
TGTGCCAGCAGCCTCAACCGGGGGAATGAGCAGTTCTTC,CASSLNRGNEQFF,TRBV7-8,TRBJ2-1,-
TGTGCCAGCAGTCGGACTAGCGGGAGCGAGCAGTACTTC,CASSRTSGSEQYF,TRBV6-1,TRBJ2-7,TRBD2
TGTGCCAGCAGCTACGAGGGGAGGGGAGGCAATCAGCCCCAGCATTTT,CASSYEGRGGNQPQHF,TRBV4-2,TRBJ1-5,-
TGTGCCAGCAGCCTGGGGGCCCAGGGGAATCAGCCCCAGCATTTT,CASSLGAQGNQPQHF,TRBV5-6,TRBJ1-5,-
TGTGCCAGCAGCTTAGTAAACAGGAACACTGAAGCTTTCTTT,CASSLVNRNTEAFF,TRBV7-9,TRBJ1-1,-
TGTGCCAGCAGCCAAGTTGACAGGGTGCGTAACGAGCAGTACTTC,CASSQVDRVRNEQYF,TRBV4-2,TRBJ2-7,TRBD1
TGTGCCAGCAGGCAGGGCTGGGCTAACACTGAAGCTTTCTTT,CASRQGWANTEAFF,TRBV6-5,TRBJ1-1,-
TGCGCCAGCAGCTTGGACAGGGGGAGCCAGCCCCAGCATTTT,CASSLDRGSQPQHF,TRBV5-1,TRBJ1-5,TRBD1
TGTGCCAGCAGTTACTCCTACAGGGACACTGAAGCTTTCTTT,CASSYSYRDTEAFF,TRBV6-5,TRBJ1-1,-
TGCAGCGTTTCGCCCCTCGGGGGGAGCTCTGGAAACACCATATATTTT,CSVSPLGGSSGNTIYF,TRBV29-1,TRBJ1-3,-
TGTGCCAGCACCCCGAGGGGGGGCGAGGGGTCCCCGAATGAAGCTTTCTTT,CASTPRGGEGSPNEAFF,TRBV21-1,TRBJ1-1,-
TGTGCCAGCAGTGCCGGGACTAGCAAAGATACGCAGTATTTT,CASSAGTSKDTQYF,TRBV6-6,TRBJ2-3,TRBD2
TGTGCCAGCAGCGGCGGACAGGGAGGCACTGAAGCTTTCTTT,CASSGGQGGTEAFF,TRBV5-4,TRBJ1-1,TRBD1
TGCAGCGTTGAATCGGGACTAGCGGGGGTGCGGCAGTACTTC,CSVESGLAGVRQYF,TRBV29-1,TRBJ2-5,TRBD2
TGTGCCAGTAGTCCCGGTTCAGCGAGAGACAATGAGCAGTTCTTC,CASSPGSARDNEQFF,TRBV19,TRBJ2-1,-
TGTGCCAGCAGCCCGCGGGACCGTCTAGCATACCCCACAGATACGCAGTATTTT,CASSPRDRLAYPTDTQYF,TRBV9,TRBJ2-3,-
TGTGCCAGCAGCTTAGCGCTACAGGGGGGTGAAAAACTGTTTTTT,CASSLALQGGEKLFF,TRBV7-9,TRBJ1-4,TRBD1
TGTGCCATCGGACAGGGGGCAGGTAATTCACCCCTCCACTTT,CAIGQGAGNSPLHF,TRBV10-3,TRBJ1-6,TRBD1
TGTGCCAGCAGCTCTCGAGACCAAGAGACCCAGTACTTC,CASSSRDQETQYF,TRBV5-4,TRBJ2-5,-
TGTGCCAGCAGCCCTCCCGGACTAGCGGGAGATAAAGGCACAGATACGCAGTATTTT,CASSPPGLAGDKGTDTQYF,TRBV7-9,TRBJ2-3,TRBD2
TGTGCCAGCAGCCAAAGTCTCGGGACTATAAGGCACTTC,CASSQSLGTIRHF,TRBV14,TRBJ2-4,TRBD2
TGTGCCAGCAGCGGAGGCGGGGGGGCCGGAGATACGCAGTATTTT,CASSGGGGAGDTQYF,TRBV9,TRBJ2-3,TRBD2
TGTGCCAGTAGTAGGTTGCGGGGGCGCGAAGATACGCAGTATTTT,CASSRLRGREDTQYF,TRBV19,TRBJ2-3,-
TGTGCCAGCAGCTTTGGGAGGGCCTCCGGGGAGCTGTTTTTT,CASSFGRASGELFF,TRBV7-2,TRBJ2-2,TRBD2
TGCGCCAGCAGCTCCGCCTTAGCGGGAAGGGCAGATACGCAGTATTTT,CASSSALAGRADTQYF,TRBV5-1,TRBJ2-3,TRBD2
TGCAGCGTTGAGAAGGGGGCCGTCAGCAATGAGCAGTTCTTC,CSVEKGAVSNEQFF,TRBV29-1,TRBJ2-1,TRBD1
TGTGCCAGCTCACCGAGCTCCGCAGGGGCGGCTTCACCCCTCCACTTT,CASSPSSAGAASPLHF,TRBV18,TRBJ1-6,-
TGTGCTAGTGGTTTGATGGGAGTCAACACCATATATTTT,CASGLMGVNTIYF,TRBV12-5,TRBJ1-3,-
TGCGCCAGCAGCCAGAAAAGGGGACAGTCGAGCTCCTACGAGCAGTACTTC,CASSQKRGQSSSYEQYF,TRBV5-1,TRBJ2-7,TRBD1
TGTGCCAGCAGCCGAAGCGGGGGGACTACAGATACGCAGTATTTT,CASSRSGGTTDTQYF,TRBV5-4,TRBJ2-3,TRBD2
TGTGCCAGCAATCGACAGGGATACGATACGCAGTATTTT,CASNRQGYDTQYF,TRBV6-5,TRBJ2-3,TRBD1
TGTGCCAGCAGCTTAGTTCCGTCGGGGACAGGGGCAATATACACTGAAGCTTTCTTT,CASSLVPSGTGAIYTEAFF,TRBV7-9,TRBJ1-1,TRBD1
TGTGCCAGCAGCCCCTGGGGAGTGAGGACAGATACGCAGTATTTT,CASSPWGVRTDTQYF,TRBV27,TRBJ2-3,-